This is a list of T cell receptor beta chains from one sample in a study of T cell responses to AZD1222 COVID-19 vaccine. TCRdb's copy holds only in-frame clones and misses some; the assay was immunoSEQ multiplex PCR. This table lists under 150,000 clones. What was sequenced was peripheral blood. The receptors originated from an adult in good health. Both conserved end residues are part of each CDR3. The order of the fields is D gene, V gene, CDR3 protein. The D gene is left open where the match is weak.

-	TRBV19	CASSTDGNNYGYTF
-	TRBV20-1	CSASQQLQGTGYTF
-	TRBV4-3	CASSQDPDLNTGELFF
-	TRBV28	CASSFLTAMNTEAFF
TRBD2	TRBV11-2	CASSSRDGGTRTDTQYF
TRBD2	TRBV3-1/TRBV3-2	CASSQDASGGWDTQYF
TRBD1	TRBV11-3	CASSVTGSGETQYF
TRBD2	TRBV9	CASSVAPASGGYEQFF
TRBD1	TRBV27	CASSDLDRGLFYGYTF
-	TRBV5-1	CASSLDGRDNSPLHF
TRBD2	TRBV4-1	CASSPNRGGSYNEQFF
-	TRBV18	CASSPGSQNTDTQYF
-	TRBV30	CAWRTDGDTQYF
-	TRBV5-4	CASSSGGNNQPQHF
TRBD2	TRBV7-6	CASSLAHPLLLAGEKTQYF
-	TRBV11-3	CASSSRTGSGNTIYF
-	TRBV19	CASSISLNTNTEAFF
-	TRBV6-6	CASSYSKGNSPLHF
TRBD1	TRBV30	CAWSSTRTGRMNTEAFF
-	TRBV10-3	CAISESGDKKLFF
TRBD2	TRBV20-1	CSASSFGDRLAGSYEQYF
-	TRBV6-5	CASSYSGENQPQHF
TRBD1	TRBV7-3	CASSFDRERVAQHF
TRBD2	TRBV5-5	CASSLLAGGADTQYF
-	TRBV6-5	CASSYVQPRAGNTIYF
TRBD2	TRBV7-2	CASSSPGGARETQYF
-	TRBV6-5	CASKTVDTEAFF
-	TRBV19	CASSITGTNEQFF
-	TRBV5-6	CASTSDGYGYTF
-	TRBV28	CASSLLQGITGNTIYF
-	TRBV23-1	CASSRAGGQPQHF
-	TRBV15	CATSRDLPTGLVEQFF
-	TRBV6-2/TRBV6-3	CASSSTRQETQYF
-	TRBV5-4	CASSFPAGRFGNSPLHF
-	TRBV28	CASKSGINEKLFF
-	TRBV30	CAWSVSGPNEQFF
-	TRBV16	CASSRSRATEKLFF
-	TRBV3-1/TRBV3-2	CASSHRGVLRAPSNEAFF
-	TRBV5-1	CASSRGSNQPQHF
TRBD2	TRBV4-2	CASTPGGGAYQETQYF
-	TRBV5-1	CASSLGGNTEAFF
-	TRBV5-1	CASTRLENTGELFF